This TCR beta chain was profiled in a study of T cell changes during pregnancy in multiple sclerosis. The table came from immunoSEQ multiplex PCR; TCRdb's copy has only in-frame clones and leaves some out. The data show tens of thousands of clones, more than 85% seen once. CDR1 is SGHTA, CDR2 FQGNSA, per germline. The CDR3 is 17 amino acids. V shed 4 bases and J shed 8 bases, with 21 bases lying between them. This chain joins TRBV7-2 and TRBJ1-6, with D possibly TRBD1 on 6 matching bases. The sequenced sample was CD4+ T cells from peripheral blood mononuclear cells, obtained after pregnancy. The sequence derives from a female donor in good health, enrolled as a control in a pregnancy study. This chain's CDR3 is CASSSPDRPRLDSPLHF. The CDR3 DNA sequence: TGTGCCAGCAGCTCACCAGACAGGCCACGTCTGGATTCACCCCTCCACTTT.